This record looks at one T cell receptor (beta chain) sequence and its context. Germline CDR1 and CDR2: LNHDA and SQIVND (reference sequence). CDR3 size: 15 residues. V was pared by 3 bases and J by 1 base, with 12 bases between. Libraries were prepared by immunoSEQ multiplex PCR; TCRdb keeps only in-frame clonotypes and omits some of them. The table includes 80,000 or so clones, nearly 97% detected once. The sample is drawn from a study of technical replicates of blood from a handful of donors. The TCR was taken from a human donor in good health. This chain links TRBV19 with TRBJ1-2; D is unresolved. Sequenced material: T cells isolated from PBMCs. The CDR3 DNA is TGTGCCAGTAGTATCGGCACAGACCATAACTATGGCTACACCTTC. This codes for CASSIGTDHNYGYTF.